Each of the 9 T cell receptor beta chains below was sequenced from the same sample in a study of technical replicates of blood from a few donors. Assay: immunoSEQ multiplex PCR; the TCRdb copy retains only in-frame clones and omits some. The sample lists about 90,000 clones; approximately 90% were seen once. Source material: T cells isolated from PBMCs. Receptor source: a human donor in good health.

The CDR3: CSVAVPEAFF. The DNA for the CDR3 is TGCAGCGTTGCCGTCCCTGAAGCTTTCTTT. The chain uses TRBV29-1 and TRBJ1-1; D is unresolved. The V end was cut by 4 bases, the J end by 6 bases, with 6 bases between. Per the germline V gene, CDR1 is SQVTM and CDR2 is ANQGSEA. The CDR3 has 10 residues.

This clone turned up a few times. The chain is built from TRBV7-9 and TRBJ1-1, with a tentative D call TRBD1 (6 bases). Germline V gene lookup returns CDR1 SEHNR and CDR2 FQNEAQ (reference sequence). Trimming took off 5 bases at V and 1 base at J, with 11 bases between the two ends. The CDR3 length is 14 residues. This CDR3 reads CASSQQGPNTEAFF. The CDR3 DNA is TGTGCCAGCAGCCAACAGGGACCGAACACTGAAGCTTTCTTT.

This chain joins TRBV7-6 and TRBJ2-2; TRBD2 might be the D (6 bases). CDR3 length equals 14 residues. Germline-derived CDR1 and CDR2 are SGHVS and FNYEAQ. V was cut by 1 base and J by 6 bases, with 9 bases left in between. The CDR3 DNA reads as TGTGCCAGCAGCTTAGTGGGGGAGGCCGGGGAGCTGTTTTTT. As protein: CASSLVGEAGELFF.

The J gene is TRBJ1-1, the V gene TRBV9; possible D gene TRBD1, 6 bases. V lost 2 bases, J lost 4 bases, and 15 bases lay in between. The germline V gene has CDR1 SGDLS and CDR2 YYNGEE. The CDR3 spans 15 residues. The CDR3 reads CASSVPRDTLTEAFF. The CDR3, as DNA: TGTGCCAGCAGCGTTCCCCGGGACACCCTCACTGAAGCTTTCTTT.

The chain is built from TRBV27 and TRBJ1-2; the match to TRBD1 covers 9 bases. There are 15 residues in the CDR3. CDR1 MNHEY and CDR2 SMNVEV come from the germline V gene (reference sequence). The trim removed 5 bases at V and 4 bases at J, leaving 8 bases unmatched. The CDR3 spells CASSRTGQGIYGYTF. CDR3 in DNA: TGTGCCAGCAGTCGGACTGGACAGGGGATCTATGGCTACACCTTC.

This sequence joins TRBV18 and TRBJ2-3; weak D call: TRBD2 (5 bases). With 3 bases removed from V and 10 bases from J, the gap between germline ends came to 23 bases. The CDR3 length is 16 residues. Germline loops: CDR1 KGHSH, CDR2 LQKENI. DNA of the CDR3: TGTGCCAGCTCACCGAACTCTGGACTGCGATCGGAGGCGCAGTATTTT. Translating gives CASSPNSGLRSEAQYF.

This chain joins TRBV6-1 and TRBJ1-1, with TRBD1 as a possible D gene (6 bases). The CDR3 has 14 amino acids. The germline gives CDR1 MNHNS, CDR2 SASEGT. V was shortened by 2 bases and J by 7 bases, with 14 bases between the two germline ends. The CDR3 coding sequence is TGTGCCAGCAGTGAACCGTTGACAGGAGATGAAGCTTTCTTT. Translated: CASSEPLTGDEAFF.

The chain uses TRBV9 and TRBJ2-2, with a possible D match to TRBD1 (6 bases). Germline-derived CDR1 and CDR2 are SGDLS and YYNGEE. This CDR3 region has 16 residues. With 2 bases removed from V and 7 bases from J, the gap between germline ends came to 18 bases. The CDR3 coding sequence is TGTGCCAGCAGCGTCGACAGGAGGTCCCTGGGCGGGGAGCTGTTTTTT. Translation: CASSVDRRSLGGELFF.

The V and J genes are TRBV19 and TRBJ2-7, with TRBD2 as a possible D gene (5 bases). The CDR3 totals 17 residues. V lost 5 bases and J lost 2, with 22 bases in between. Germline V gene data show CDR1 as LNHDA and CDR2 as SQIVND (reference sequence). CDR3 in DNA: TGTGCCAGTAGTCGCGTTCCTGCCGGGGATACGACCTACGAGCAGTACTTC. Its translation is CASSRVPAGDTTYEQYF.